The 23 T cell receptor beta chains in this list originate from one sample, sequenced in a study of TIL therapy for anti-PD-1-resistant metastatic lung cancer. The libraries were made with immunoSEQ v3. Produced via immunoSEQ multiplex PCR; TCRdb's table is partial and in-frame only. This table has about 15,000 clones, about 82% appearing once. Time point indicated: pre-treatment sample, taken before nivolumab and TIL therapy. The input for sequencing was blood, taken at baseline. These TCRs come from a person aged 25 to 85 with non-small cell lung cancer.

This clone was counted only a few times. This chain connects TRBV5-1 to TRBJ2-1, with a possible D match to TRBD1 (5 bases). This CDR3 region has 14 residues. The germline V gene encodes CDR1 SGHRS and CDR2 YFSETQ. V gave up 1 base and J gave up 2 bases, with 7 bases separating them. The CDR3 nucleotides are TGCGCCAGCAGCTTGCAGGGCCCCTACAATGAGCAGTTCTTC. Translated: CASSLQGPYNEQFF.

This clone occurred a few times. CDR3 sequence (DNA): TGTGCCAGCAGAATTACGGGACGGGAGAATGGCTACACCTTC. This gives the protein CASRITGRENGYTF. The V call is TRBV28, the J call TRBJ1-2, with a weak D call TRBD1 (5 bases). The CDR3 length is 14 residues. Germline lookup yields CDR1 MDHEN and CDR2 SYDVKM. The V end lost 6 bases, the J end lost 6 bases, and 17 bases lay between the germline ends.

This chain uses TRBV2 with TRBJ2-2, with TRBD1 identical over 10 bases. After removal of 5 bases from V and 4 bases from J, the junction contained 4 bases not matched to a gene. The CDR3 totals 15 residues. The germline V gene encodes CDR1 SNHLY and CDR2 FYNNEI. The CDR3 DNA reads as TGTGCCAGCAGTTCCTGGACAGGGGGCACCGGGGAGCTGTTTTTT. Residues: CASSSWTGGTGELFF.

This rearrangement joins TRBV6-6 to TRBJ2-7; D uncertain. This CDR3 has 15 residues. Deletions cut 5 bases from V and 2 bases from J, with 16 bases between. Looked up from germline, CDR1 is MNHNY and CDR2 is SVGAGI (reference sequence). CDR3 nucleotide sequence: TGTGCCAGCAGTGCGACGGAGAAATCCCCCTACGAGCAGTACGTC. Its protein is CASSATEKSPYEQYV.

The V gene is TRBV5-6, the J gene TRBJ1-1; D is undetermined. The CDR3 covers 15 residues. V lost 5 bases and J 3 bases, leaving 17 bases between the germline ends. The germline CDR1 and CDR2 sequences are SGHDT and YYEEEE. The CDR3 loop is CASSPRVRGYTEAFF. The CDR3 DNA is TGTGCCAGCAGTCCAAGAGTACGGGGTTACACTGAAGCTTTCTTT.

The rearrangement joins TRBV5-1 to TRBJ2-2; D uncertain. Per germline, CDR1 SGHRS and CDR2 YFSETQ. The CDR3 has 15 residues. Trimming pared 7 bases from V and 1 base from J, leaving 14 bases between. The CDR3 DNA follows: TGCGCCAGCCGTCCGGGCGCTCGGAACACCGGGGAGCTGTTTTTT. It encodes CASRPGARNTGELFF.

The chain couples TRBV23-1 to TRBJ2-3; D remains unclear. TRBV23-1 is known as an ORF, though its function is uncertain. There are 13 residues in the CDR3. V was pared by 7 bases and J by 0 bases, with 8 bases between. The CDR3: CASIKGSTDTQYF. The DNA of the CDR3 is TGCGCCAGCATTAAGGGAAGCACAGATACGCAGTATTTT.

CDR3 nucleotide sequence: TGTGCCAGCAGCTTGCAGGTCTCTGGAAACACCATATATTTT. Encoded protein: CASSLQVSGNTIYF. V and J are TRBV5-5 and TRBJ1-3; D not resolved. Deletions cut 1 base from V and 0 bases from J, with 5 bases between. The CDR3 totals 14 residues. Germline-derived CDR1 and CDR2 are SGHKS and YYEKEE (reference sequence).

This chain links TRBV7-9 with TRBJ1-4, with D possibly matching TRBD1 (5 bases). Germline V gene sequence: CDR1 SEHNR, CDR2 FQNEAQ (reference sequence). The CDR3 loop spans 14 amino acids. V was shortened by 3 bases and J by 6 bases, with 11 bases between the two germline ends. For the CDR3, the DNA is TGTGCCAGCAGCTTTCCCACAGGTTATGAAAAACTGTTTTTT. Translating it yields CASSFPTGYEKLFF. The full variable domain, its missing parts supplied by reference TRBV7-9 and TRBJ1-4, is DTGVSQNPRHKITKRGQNVTFRCDPISEHNRLYWYRQTLGQGPEFLTYFQNEAQLEKSRLLSDRFSAERPKGSFSTLEIQRTEQGDSAMYLCASSFPTGYEKLFFGSGTQLSVL.

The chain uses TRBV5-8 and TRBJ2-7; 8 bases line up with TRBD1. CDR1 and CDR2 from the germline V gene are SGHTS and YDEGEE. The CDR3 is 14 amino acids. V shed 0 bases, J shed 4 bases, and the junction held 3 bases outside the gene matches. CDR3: CASSLGQGYYEQYF. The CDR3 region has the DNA TGTGCCAGCAGCTTGGGACAGGGGTATTACGAGCAGTACTTC.

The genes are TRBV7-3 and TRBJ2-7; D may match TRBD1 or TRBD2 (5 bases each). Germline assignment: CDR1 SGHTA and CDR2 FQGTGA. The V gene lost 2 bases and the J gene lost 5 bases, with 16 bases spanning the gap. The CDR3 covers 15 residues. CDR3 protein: CASSLVGRAPHEQYF. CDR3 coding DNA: TGTGCCAGCAGCTTAGTGGGACGGGCCCCCCACGAGCAGTACTTC.

The CDR3 region has the DNA TGTGCCAGCAGAGTTAGCGCAAGCACAGATACGCAGTATTTT. Translation gives CASRVSASTDTQYF. The V call is TRBV6-1, the J call TRBJ2-3, with TRBD2 as a possible D gene (5 bases). Germline V lookup: CDR1 MNHNS, CDR2 SASEGT. Deletions cut 6 bases from V and 0 bases from J, with 10 bases between. The CDR3 contains 14 residues.

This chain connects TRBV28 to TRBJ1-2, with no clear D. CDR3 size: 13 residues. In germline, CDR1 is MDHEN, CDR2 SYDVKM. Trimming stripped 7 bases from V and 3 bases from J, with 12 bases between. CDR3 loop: CASTAPQHYGYTF. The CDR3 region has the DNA TGTGCCAGCACCGCGCCCCAGCACTATGGCTACACCTTC.

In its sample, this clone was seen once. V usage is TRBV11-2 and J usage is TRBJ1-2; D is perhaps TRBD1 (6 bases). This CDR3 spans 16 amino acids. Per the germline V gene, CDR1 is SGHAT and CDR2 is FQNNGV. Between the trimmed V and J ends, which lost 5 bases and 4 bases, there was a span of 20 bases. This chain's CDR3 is CASSPLRGRTFYGYTF. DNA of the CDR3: TGTGCCAGCAGCCCACTGAGGGGGAGGACTTTCTATGGCTACACCTTC.

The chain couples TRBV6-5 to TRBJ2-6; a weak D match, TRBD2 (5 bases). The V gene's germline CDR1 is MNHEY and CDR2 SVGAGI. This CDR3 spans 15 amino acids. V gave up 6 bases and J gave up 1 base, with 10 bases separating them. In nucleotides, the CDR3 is TGTGCCAGCAGGGATTTAGCGTCTGGGGCCAACGTCCTGACTTTC. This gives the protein CASRDLASGANVLTF.

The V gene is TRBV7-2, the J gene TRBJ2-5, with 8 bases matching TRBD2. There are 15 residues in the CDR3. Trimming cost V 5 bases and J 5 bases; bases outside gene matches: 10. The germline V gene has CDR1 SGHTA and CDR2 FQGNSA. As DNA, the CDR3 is TGTGCCAGCAGCGATACCGGGACTAGTCGTGAGACCCAGTACTTC. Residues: CASSDTGTSRETQYF.

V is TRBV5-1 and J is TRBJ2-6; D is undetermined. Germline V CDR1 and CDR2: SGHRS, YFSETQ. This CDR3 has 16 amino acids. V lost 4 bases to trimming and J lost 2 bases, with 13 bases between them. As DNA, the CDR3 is TGCGCCAGCAGCCGATGGACCGCGACTGGGGCCAACGTCCTGACTTTC. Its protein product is CASSRWTATGANVLTF.

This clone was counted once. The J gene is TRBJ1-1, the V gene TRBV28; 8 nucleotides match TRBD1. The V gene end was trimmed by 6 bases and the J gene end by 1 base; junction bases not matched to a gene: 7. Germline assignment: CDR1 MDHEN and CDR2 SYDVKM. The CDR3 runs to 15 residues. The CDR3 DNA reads TGTGCCAGCAGGATCCGGGACAGGCCGAACACTGAAGCTTTCTTT. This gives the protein CASRIRDRPNTEAFF.

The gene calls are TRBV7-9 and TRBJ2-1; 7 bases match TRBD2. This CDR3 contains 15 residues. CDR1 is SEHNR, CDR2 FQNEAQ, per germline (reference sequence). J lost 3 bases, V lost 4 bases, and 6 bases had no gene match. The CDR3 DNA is TGTGCCAGCAGCTCGACTAGCAGGAACTACAATGAGCAGTTCTTC. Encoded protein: CASSSTSRNYNEQFF.

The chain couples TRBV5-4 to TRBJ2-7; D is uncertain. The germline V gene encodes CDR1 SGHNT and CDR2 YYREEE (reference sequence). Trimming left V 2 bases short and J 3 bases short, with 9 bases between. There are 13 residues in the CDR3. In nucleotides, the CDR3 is TGTGCCAGCAGCTTAGGTGGAGTCTACGAGCAGTACGTC. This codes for CASSLGGVYEQYV.

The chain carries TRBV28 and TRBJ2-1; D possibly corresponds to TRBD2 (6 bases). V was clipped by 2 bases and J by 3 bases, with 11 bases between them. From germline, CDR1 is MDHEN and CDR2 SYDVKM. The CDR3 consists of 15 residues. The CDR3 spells CASSLAGLFYNEQFF. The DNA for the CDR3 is TGTGCCAGCAGTTTAGCGGGGCTCTTCTACAATGAGCAGTTCTTC.

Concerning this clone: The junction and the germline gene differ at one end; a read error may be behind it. This CDR3 is CASSEDNYGYTF. In nucleotides, the CDR3 is TGTGCCAGCAGCGAAGACAACTATGGCTACACCTTC. The rearrangement joins TRBV2 to TRBJ1-2, with D hard to call. Germline CDR1 reads SNHLY; CDR2 reads FYNNEI. The CDR3 covers 12 residues.

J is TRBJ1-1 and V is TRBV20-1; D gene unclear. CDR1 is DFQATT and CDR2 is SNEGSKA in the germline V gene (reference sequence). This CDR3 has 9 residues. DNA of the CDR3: TGCAGCGCGAACACTGAAGCTTTCTTT. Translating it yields CSANTEAFF.